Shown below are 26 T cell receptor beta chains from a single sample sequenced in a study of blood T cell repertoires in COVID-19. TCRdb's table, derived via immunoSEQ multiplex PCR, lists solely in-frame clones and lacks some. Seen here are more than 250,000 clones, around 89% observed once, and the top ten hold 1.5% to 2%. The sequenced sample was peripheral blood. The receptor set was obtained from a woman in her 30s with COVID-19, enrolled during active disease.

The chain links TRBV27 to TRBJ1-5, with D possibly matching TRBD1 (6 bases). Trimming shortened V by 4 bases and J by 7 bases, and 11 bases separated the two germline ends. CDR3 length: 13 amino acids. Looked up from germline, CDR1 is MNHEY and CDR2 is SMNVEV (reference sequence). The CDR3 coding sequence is TGTGCCAGCAGTTCCTCTCAGGGGCAGCCCCAGCATTTT. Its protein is CASSSSQGQPQHF.

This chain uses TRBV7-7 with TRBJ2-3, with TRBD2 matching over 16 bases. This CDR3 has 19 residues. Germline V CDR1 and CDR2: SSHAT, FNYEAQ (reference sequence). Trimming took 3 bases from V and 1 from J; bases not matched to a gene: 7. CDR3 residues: CASSLGLAGGLWGTDTQYF. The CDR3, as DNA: TGTGCCAGCAGCTTGGGACTAGCGGGGGGGCTGTGGGGCACAGATACGCAGTATTTT.

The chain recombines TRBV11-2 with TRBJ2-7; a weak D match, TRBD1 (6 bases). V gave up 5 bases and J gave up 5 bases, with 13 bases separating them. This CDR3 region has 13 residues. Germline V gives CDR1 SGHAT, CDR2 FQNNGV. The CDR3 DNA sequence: TGTGCCAGCAGCCCCGGGACATTACACGAGCAGTACGTC. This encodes CASSPGTLHEQYV.

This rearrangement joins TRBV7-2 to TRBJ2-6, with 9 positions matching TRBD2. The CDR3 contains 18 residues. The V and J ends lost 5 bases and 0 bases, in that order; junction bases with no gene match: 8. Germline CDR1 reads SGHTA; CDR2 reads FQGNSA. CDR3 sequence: CASSLSGGEGSGANVLTF. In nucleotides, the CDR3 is TGTGCCAGCAGCCTTAGCGGGGGCGAAGGCTCTGGGGCCAACGTCCTGACTTTC.

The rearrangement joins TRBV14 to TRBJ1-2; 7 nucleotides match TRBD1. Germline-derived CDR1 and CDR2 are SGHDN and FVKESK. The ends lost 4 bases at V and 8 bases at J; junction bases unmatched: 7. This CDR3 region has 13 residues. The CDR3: CASSPNRGSGYTF. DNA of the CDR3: TGTGCCAGCAGCCCTAACAGGGGATCCGGCTACACCTTC.

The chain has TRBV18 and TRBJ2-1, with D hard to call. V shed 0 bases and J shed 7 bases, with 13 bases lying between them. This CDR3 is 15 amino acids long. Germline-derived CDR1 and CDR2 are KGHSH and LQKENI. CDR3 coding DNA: TGTGCCAGCTCACCACCTTGGCAACAGAGTAATGAGCAGTTCTTC. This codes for CASSPPWQQSNEQFF. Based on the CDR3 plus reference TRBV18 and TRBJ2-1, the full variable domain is NAGVMQNPRHLVRRRGQEARLRCSPMKGHSHVYWYRQLPEEGLKFMVYLQKENIIDESGMPKERFSAEFPKEGPSILRIQQVVRGDSAAYFCASSPPWQQSNEQFFGPGTRLTVL.

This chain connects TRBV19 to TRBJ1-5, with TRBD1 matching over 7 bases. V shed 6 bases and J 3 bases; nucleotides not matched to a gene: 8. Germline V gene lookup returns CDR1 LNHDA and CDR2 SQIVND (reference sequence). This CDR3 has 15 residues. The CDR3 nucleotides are TGTGCCAGTAGCGGAAACAGGGGCCTCAATCAGCCCCAGCATTTT. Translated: CASSGNRGLNQPQHF.

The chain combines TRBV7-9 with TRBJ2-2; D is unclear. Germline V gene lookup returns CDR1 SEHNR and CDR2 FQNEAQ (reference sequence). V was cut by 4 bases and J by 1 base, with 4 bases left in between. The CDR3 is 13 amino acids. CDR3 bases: TGTGCCAGCAGCTGGAGGAACACCGGGGAGCTGTTTTTT. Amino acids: CASSWRNTGELFF.

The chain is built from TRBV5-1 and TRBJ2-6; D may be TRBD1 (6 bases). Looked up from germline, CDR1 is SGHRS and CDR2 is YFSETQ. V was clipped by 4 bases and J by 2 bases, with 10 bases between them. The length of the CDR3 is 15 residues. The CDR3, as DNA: TGCGCCAGCAGCCGCGGACAGCCTGGGGCCAACGTCCTGACTTTC. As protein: CASSRGQPGANVLTF.

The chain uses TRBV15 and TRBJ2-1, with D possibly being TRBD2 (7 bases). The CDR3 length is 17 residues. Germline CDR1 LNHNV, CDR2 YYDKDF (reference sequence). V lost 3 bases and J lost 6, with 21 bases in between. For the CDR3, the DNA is TGTGCCACCAGCAGTTGGGGGCTAAACAGGGAGGGCAATGAGCAGTTCTTC. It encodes CATSSWGLNREGNEQFF.

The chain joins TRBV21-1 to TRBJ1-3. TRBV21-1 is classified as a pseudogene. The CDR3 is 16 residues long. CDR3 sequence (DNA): TGTGCCAGCAGCAATCCCAGCGATTACTCTGGAAACACCATATATTTT. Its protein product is CASSNPSDYSGNTIYF.

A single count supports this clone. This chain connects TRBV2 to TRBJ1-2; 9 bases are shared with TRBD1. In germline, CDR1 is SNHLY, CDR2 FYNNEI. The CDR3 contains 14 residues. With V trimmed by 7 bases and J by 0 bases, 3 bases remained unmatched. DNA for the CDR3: TGTGCCAGCACCGGGGACAGGGCTAACTATGGCTACACCTTC. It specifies CASTGDRANYGYTF.

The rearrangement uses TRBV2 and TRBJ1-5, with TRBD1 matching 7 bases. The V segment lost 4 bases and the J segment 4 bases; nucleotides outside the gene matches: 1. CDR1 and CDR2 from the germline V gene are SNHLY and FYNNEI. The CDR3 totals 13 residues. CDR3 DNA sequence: TGTGCCAGCAGTGGGGGACAGAATCAGCCCCAGCATTTT. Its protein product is CASSGGQNQPQHF.

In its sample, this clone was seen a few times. The CDR3, as DNA: TGTGCCAGCAGCCATCCCACCGACAGGGTGACCGGGGAGCTGTTTTTT. It translates to CASSHPTDRVTGELFF. The J gene is TRBJ2-2, the V gene TRBV3-1 (or the pseudogene TRBV3-2); 7 bases fit TRBD1. Unmatched junction bases numbered 9, after V lost 3 bases and J lost 5 bases. CDR3 size: 16 residues. Germline V gene data show CDR1 as LGHDT and CDR2 as YNNKEL (reference sequence).

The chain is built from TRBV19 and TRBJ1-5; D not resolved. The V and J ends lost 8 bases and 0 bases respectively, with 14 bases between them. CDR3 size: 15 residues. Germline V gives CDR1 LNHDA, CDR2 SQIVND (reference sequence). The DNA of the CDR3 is TGTGCCAGTTCTAGCCTGACGGATAGCAATCAGCCCCAGCATTTT. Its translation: CASSSLTDSNQPQHF.

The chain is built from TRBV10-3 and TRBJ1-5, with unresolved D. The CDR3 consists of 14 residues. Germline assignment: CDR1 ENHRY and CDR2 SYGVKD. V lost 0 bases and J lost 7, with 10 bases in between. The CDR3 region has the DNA TGTGCCATCAGTGAGTCAATGATGGAGCAGCCCCAGCATTTT. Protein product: CAISESMMEQPQHF.

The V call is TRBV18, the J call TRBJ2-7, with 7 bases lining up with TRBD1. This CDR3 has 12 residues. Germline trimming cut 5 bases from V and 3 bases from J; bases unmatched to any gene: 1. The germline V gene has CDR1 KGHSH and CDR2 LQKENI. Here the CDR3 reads CASSGQVYEQYF. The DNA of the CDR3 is TGTGCCAGCTCAGGACAGGTCTACGAGCAGTACTTC.

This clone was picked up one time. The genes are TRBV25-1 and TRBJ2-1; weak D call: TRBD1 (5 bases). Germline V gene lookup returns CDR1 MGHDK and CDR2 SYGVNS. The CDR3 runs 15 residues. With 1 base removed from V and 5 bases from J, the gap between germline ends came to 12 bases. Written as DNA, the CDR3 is TGTGCCAGCAGTGAATTTAGGGGTGCTCACAATGAGCAGTTCTTC. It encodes CASSEFRGAHNEQFF. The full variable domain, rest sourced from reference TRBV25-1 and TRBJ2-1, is EADIYQTPRYLVIGTGKKITLECSQTMGHDKMYWYQQDPGMELHLIHYSYGVNSTEKGDLSSESTVSRIRTEHFPLTLESARPSHTSQYLCASSEFRGAHNEQFFGPGTRLTVL.

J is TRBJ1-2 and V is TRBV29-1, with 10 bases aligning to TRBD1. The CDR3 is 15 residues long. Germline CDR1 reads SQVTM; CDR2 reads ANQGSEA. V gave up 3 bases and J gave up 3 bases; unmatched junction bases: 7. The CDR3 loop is CSVDRTGGRDYGYTF. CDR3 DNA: TGCAGCGTTGACCGGACAGGGGGTAGGGACTATGGCTACACCTTC. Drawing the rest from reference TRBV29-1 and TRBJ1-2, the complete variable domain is SAVISQKPSRDICQRGTSLTIQCQVDSQVTMMFWYRQQPGQSLTLIATANQGSEATYESGFVIDKFPISRPNLTFSTLTVSNMSPEDSSIYLCSVDRTGGRDYGYTFGSGTRLTVV.

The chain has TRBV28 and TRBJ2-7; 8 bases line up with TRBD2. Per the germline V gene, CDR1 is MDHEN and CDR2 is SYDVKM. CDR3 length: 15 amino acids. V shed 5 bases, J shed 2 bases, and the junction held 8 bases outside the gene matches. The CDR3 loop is CASSSGGTPTYEQYF. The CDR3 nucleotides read TGTGCCAGCAGTAGCGGGGGAACTCCAACCTACGAGCAGTACTTC.

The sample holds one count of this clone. The CDR3 region is CASSLGGVGLGDEQYV. For the CDR3, the DNA is TGCGCCAGCAGCTTGGGGGGCGTTGGGCTAGGGGACGAGCAGTACGTC. The chain combines TRBV5-1 with TRBJ2-7, with TRBD1 as a possible D gene (5 bases). The CDR3 is 16 residues long. Germline V CDR1 and CDR2: SGHRS, YFSETQ. V dropped 0 bases and J dropped 5 bases, with 18 bases sitting between them.

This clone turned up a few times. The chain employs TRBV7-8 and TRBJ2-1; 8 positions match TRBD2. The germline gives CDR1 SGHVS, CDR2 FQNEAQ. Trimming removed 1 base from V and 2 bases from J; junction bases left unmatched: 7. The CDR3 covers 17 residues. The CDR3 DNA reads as TGTGCCAGCAGCTTAGGGACACTAGCGGCCACCTACAATGAGCAGTTCTTC. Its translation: CASSLGTLAATYNEQFF.

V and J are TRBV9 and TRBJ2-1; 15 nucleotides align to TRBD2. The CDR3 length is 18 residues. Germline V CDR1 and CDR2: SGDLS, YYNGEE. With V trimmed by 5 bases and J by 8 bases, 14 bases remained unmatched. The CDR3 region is CASSKTGTSGGPGDEQFF. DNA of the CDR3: TGTGCCAGCAGTAAAACCGGGACTAGCGGGGGGCCGGGCGATGAGCAGTTCTTC.

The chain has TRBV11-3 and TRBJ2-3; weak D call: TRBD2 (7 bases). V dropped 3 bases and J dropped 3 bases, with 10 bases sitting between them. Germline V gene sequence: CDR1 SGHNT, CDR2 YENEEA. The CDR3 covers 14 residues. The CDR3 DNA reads TGTGCCAGCAGCTTTGGGGGGGCAACAGATACGCAGTATTTT. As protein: CASSFGGATDTQYF.

The CDR3 bases are TGCGCCAGCAGGGACAGCTTCTATGGCTACACCTTC. It specifies CASRDSFYGYTF. J is TRBJ1-2 and V is TRBV10-1, with D maybe TRBD1 (6 bases). CDR1 is WNHNN and CDR2 is SYGVQD in the germline V gene (reference sequence). Trimming removed 6 bases at V and 4 bases at J, with 9 bases between. This CDR3 region has 12 residues.

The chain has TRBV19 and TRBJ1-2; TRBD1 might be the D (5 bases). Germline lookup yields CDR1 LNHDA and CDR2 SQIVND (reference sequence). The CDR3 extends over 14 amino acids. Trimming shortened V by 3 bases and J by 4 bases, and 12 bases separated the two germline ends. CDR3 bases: TGTGCCAGTAGTATGTCCGCAGGGCTCTATGGCTACACCTTC. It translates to CASSMSAGLYGYTF.